These T cell receptor beta chains were read from a single sample in a study of vaccination and CD4 T cells after COVID-19. MiXCR, run by TCRdb on the PCR reads, gives a single entry per CDR3 protein. The sample has 7,500 to 8,500 distinct CDR3 sequences, roughly 60% seen once. No antigen is known for these receptors. The specimen sequenced was CD4+ T cells from blood, cultured in vitro. The receptors were gathered from a human donor who had recovered from COVID-19. CDR3s include the opening cysteine and the closing phenylalanine or tryptophan. Fields, in order: V gene, CDR3 protein.

V gene: TRBV24-1; CDR3 protein: CATSSYIRNTEAFF
V gene: TRBV6-1; CDR3 protein: CASSLAGGNQPQHF
V gene: TRBV6-1; CDR3 protein: CASRPGSSGAYEQYF
V gene: TRBV7-8; CDR3 protein: CASSQNTDTQYF
V gene: TRBV2; CDR3 protein: CASSELGQRVNQPQHF
V gene: TRBV6-2/TRBV6-3; CDR3 protein: CASSFPGDQPQHF
V gene: TRBV11-3; CDR3 protein: CASSSVTQTAGTTTQYF
V gene: TRBV2; CDR3 protein: CASSPDGTRPQHF
V gene: TRBV6-2/TRBV6-3; CDR3 protein: CASSYSSYEQYF
V gene: TRBV19; CDR3 protein: CASRKGQVELGNQPQHF
V gene: TRBV27; CDR3 protein: CASSLTQGSGYTF
V gene: TRBV6-1; CDR3 protein: CASRSGTVNTGELFF
V gene: TRBV28; CDR3 protein: CASRDRTSGPSGAQHF
V gene: TRBV7-6; CDR3 protein: CASSLELGELFF